This T cell receptor beta chain was found in a study of blood T cells in healthy people across ages. Using a J-beta primer mix together with a sample-barcoded 5' primer, a second PCR was run for about 7 to 12 cycles. Sequencing recovered at least 2.5 million CDR3-containing paired-end reads from each sample. TCRdb passed the 5' RACE reads through MiXCR, listing each CDR3 protein once. The data hold around 280,000 distinct CDR3 sequences, with around 27% observed a single time. Per individual sample, total RNA of at least 5 micrograms was extracted. V lost 1 base and J lost 5; bases outside the gene matches: 9. The germline V gene has CDR1 SGHNT and CDR2 YYREEE (reference sequence). The CDR3 runs to 16 residues. This clonotype was seen a few times. The antigen is not known. Study-wide results and caveats: With donor CMV status unknown, expanded clonotype changes were possibly confounded.

This TCR was recovered from a woman in her sixties or seventies in good health. The sample taken for sequencing was blood. The rearrangement links TRBV5-4 to TRBJ2-1, with 7 bases identical to TRBD2. CDR3 region: CASSLFWRESDNEQFF. CDR3 DNA: TGTGCCAGCAGCTTGTTTTGGCGGGAGAGTGACAATGAGCAGTTCTTC. Supplemented by reference TRBV5-4 and TRBJ2-1, the full variable domain reads ETGVTQSPTHLIKTRGQQVTLRCSSQSGHNTVSWYQQALGQGPQFIFQYYREEENGRGNFPPRFSGLQFPNYSSELNVNALELDDSALYLCASSLFWRESDNEQFFGPGTRLTVL.